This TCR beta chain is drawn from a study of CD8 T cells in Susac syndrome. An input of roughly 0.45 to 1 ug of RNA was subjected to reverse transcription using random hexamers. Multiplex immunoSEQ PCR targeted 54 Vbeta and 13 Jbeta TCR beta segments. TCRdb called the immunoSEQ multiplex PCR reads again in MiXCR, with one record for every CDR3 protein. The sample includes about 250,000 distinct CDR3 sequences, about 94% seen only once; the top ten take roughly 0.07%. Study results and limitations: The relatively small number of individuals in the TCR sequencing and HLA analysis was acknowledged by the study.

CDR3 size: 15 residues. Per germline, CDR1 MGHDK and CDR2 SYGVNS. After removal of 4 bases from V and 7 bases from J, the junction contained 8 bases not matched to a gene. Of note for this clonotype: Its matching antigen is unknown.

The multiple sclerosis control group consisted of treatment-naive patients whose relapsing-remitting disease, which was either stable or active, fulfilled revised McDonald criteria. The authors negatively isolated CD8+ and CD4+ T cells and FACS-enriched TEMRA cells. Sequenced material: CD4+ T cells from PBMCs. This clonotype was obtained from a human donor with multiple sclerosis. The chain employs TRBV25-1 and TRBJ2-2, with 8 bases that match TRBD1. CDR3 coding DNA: TGTGCCAGCAGTGTCGGGCAGGGGGCGATCGGGGAGCTGTTTTTT. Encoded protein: CASSVGQGAIGELFF.